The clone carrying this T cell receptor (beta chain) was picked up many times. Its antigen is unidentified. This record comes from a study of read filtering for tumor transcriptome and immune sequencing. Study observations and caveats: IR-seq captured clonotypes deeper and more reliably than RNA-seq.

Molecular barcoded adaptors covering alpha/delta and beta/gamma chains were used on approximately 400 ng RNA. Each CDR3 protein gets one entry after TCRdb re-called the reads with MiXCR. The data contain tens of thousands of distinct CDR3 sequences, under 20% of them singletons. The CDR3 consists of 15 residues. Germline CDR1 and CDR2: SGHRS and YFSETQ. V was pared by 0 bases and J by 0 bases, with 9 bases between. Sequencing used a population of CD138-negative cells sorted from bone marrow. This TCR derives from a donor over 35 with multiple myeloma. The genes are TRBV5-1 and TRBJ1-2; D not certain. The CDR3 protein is CASSLAAGANYGYTF. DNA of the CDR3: TGCGCCAGCAGCTTGGCGGCAGGCGCTAACTATGGCTACACCTTC.